The clone carrying this TCR beta chain turned up a few times. What it recognizes is unknown. CDR3 length: 14 residues. Per germline, CDR1 LNHDA and CDR2 SQIVND (reference sequence). Germline trimming cut 6 bases from V and 5 bases from J; bases unmatched to any gene: 6. Method: immunoSEQ multiplex PCR; TCRdb's copy keeps in-frame clones and lacks some. The data contain about 140,000 clones, around 90% of them singletons. This sample is drawn from a study of T cell responses to AZD1222 COVID-19 vaccine. Study-wide results and caveats: At study baseline, merely several AZD1222 recipients were seropositive.

This receptor was obtained from an adult in good health. The sequenced sample was peripheral blood, obtained on day 0 of AZD1222 vaccination. V usage is TRBV19 and J usage is TRBJ1-2, with 10 bases matching TRBD1. As DNA, the CDR3 is TGTGCCAGTAGCCGACAGGGGGCGCGGTATGGCTACACCTTC. Amino acids: CASSRQGARYGYTF.